The clone carrying this TCR beta chain was recorded a few times. No antigen is known for it. In the original analysis: There were no quality scores in the junction-only immunoSEQ sequences, so filtering differed. Here immunoSEQ multiplex PCR was the method, and the copy in TCRdb shows in-frame clones only, minus some. V and J calls and clone size are those listed in that table; D and trimming were worked out from the DNA. The sample has 90,000 to 130,000 clones; 55% to 70% are singletons. The germline V and J ends were trimmed by 7 bases and 5 bases, with 11 bases remaining between them. The CDR3 runs to 13 residues. CDR1 is SNHLY and CDR2 is FYNNEI in the germline V gene. This specimen comes from a study of shared clonotypes between healthy human individuals. About the research overall: In total, the donors were two women and a few men aged 18 to 49.

Study-level results: Shared across a handful of donors were about 4.8% of the naive CD4 clonotypes.

The origin of this receptor is a woman between 25 and 40 years old in good health. The sequenced sample consisted of memory CD8+ T cells sorted from blood. Subset indicated: CD45RO+ cells pooled with CCR7-negative TemRA cells. The V gene is TRBV2, the J gene TRBJ1-4; TRBD1 might be the D (6 bases). CDR3 coding DNA: TGTGCCAGCATGAGGGACAACAATGAAAAACTGTTTTTT. Protein: CASMRDNNEKLFF.